This is a list of T cell receptor beta chains from one sample in a study of T cell responses to AZD1222 COVID-19 vaccine. Generated by immunoSEQ multiplex PCR, the TCRdb table keeps only in-frame clones and is missing some. The table has approximately 90,000 clones, approximately 90% seen once. This material consisted of peripheral blood, taken on day 0 of AZD1222 vaccination. The source of these receptors is an adult in good health. Both conserved end residues are part of each CDR3. Each record gives: J gene, V gene, D gene, clone size, CDR3 protein, CDR3 DNA. A D gene is named only where the DNA matches it firmly. Some rows mark clone size as missing; the rest say once, few, many or name a class of expanded clone.

>TRBJ2-1|TRBV28|NA|NA
CASSLLGSLGYNEQFF
TGTGCCAGCAGTTTATTAGGTAGCTTGGGCTACAATGAGCAGTTCTTC
>TRBJ2-2|TRBV2|NA|once
CASRWNTGELFF
TGTGCCAGCAGATGGAACACCGGGGAGCTGTTTTTT
>TRBJ2-1|TRBV3-1/TRBV3-2|NA|once
CASSLDSSSYNEQFF
TGTGCCAGCAGTCTCGACTCGAGCTCCTACAATGAGCAGTTCTTC
>TRBJ2-1|TRBV24-1|TRBD2|NA
CATSDFGAGGRDEQFF
TGTGCCACCAGTGATTTTGGAGCGGGAGGGCGCGATGAGCAGTTCTTC
>TRBJ1-2|TRBV6-5|TRBD1|NA
CASSPHTGGRGYTF
TGTGCCAGCAGTCCACACACAGGGGGCAGAGGCTACACCTTC
>TRBJ1-4|TRBV14|NA|NA
CASSQVQLTNEKLFF
TGTGCCAGCAGCCAAGTACAGCTAACTAATGAAAAACTGTTTTTT
>TRBJ2-3|TRBV14|NA|once
CASSLILGPSGGDTQYF
TGTGCCAGCAGCCTGATTCTCGGTCCCTCCGGGGGCGATACGCAGTATTTT
>TRBJ1-1|TRBV19|NA|few
CASSIERTNTEAFF
TGTGCCAGTAGTATAGAACGGACGAACACTGAAGCTTTCTTT
>TRBJ2-1|TRBV6-2/TRBV6-3|TRBD2|NA
CASSDPGTRAFNEQFF
TGTGCCAGCAGCGACCCCGGGACTAGAGCCTTTAATGAGCAGTTCTTC
>TRBJ1-1|TRBV23-1|NA|NA
CASTPGQKYEAFF
TGCGCCAGCACGCCCGGACAGAAATATGAAGCTTTCTTT
>TRBJ2-1|TRBV19|TRBD2|NA
CASSIGASGSNEQFF
TGTGCCAGTAGTATAGGGGCTAGCGGGAGTAATGAGCAGTTCTTC
>TRBJ1-2|TRBV5-1|NA|NA
CASSSGDRILGAYTF
TGCGCCAGCAGCTCAGGGGACCGGATACTAGGTGCCTACACCTTC
>TRBJ1-2|TRBV9|NA|NA
CASSVAPDSYGYTF
TGTGCCAGCAGCGTAGCCCCGGACAGTTATGGCTACACCTTC
>TRBJ2-3|TRBV27|NA|NA
CASSLYGGGPTDTQYF
TGTGCCAGCAGTTTATACGGCGGGGGCCCCACAGATACGCAGTATTTT
>TRBJ2-7|TRBV14|TRBD1|medium-sized
CASSLNRGTHEQYF
TGTGCCAGCAGCCTCAACAGGGGTACCCACGAGCAGTACTTC
>TRBJ1-2|TRBV7-9|TRBD1|NA
CASTLGWTGSYGYTF
TGTGCCAGCACCCTGGGGTGGACAGGCTCCTATGGCTACACCTTC
>TRBJ1-3|TRBV6-2/TRBV6-3|NA|NA
CASSNPPDGGSGNTIYF
TGTGCCAGCAGTAACCCCCCGGACGGGGGCTCTGGAAACACCATATATTTT
>TRBJ2-1|TRBV4-2|TRBD2|NA
CASSQVSSGRGDEQFF
TGTGCCAGCAGCCAAGTCAGCAGCGGGAGAGGGGATGAGCAGTTCTTC
>TRBJ2-5|TRBV6-2/TRBV6-3|TRBD2|NA
CASSRTSGSLQETQYF
TGTGCCAGCAGTCGGACTAGCGGGTCTCTCCAAGAGACCCAGTACTTC
>TRBJ2-1|TRBV21-1|NA|NA
CASSKLRLGARYNEQFF
TGTGCCAGCAGCAAATTACGACTGGGGGCTCGGTACAATGAGCAGTTCTTC
>TRBJ2-7|TRBV27|TRBD1|NA
CASSLSPAGGYEQYF
TGTGCCAGCAGTTTATCCCCCGCAGGGGGCTACGAGCAGTACTTC
>TRBJ1-1|TRBV19|TRBD1|NA
CASSADRDNTEAFF
TGTGCCAGTAGTGCAGACAGGGACAACACTGAAGCTTTCTTT
>TRBJ1-6|TRBV7-9|TRBD1|NA
CASSPLDRVVSPLHF
TGTGCCAGCAGCCCTTTGGACAGGGTTGTCTCACCCCTCCACTTT
>TRBJ1-5|TRBV28|NA|NA
CASSQSGPGQPQHF
TGTGCCAGCAGCCAATCAGGGCCCGGTCAGCCCCAGCATTTT
>TRBJ2-2|TRBV11-3|NA|NA
CASSLSPPFPPGELFF
TGTGCCAGCAGCTTAAGTCCCCCATTCCCGCCCGGGGAGCTGTTTTTT
>TRBJ1-5|TRBV14|NA|NA
CASSPPFVKGEPQHF
TGTGCCAGCAGCCCCCCATTTGTAAAGGGGGAGCCCCAGCATTTT
>TRBJ1-4|TRBV4-2|NA|NA
CASSLRDATNEKLFF
TGTGCCAGCAGCCTCCGGGACGCAACTAATGAAAAACTGTTTTTT
>TRBJ1-6|TRBV7-2|NA|NA
CASSSSSNSPLHF
TGTGCCAGCAGCTCCTCATCTAATTCACCCCTCCACTTT
>TRBJ2-7|TRBV3-1/TRBV3-2|TRBD2|NA
CASSQRTTGTSGAYEQYF
TGTGCCAGCAGCCAAAGGACCACCGGGACTAGCGGGGCCTACGAGCAGTACTTC
>TRBJ1-2|TRBV7-8|NA|NA
CASSSRTTGPYGYTF
TGTGCCAGCAGCTCACGTACGACTGGGCCCTATGGCTACACCTTC
>TRBJ2-7|TRBV6-5|TRBD2|NA
CASRTSGSLHEQYF
TGTGCCAGCAGAACAAGCGGGAGTTTACACGAGCAGTACTTC
>TRBJ2-7|TRBV29-1|TRBD1|once
CSAARDRDAEQYF
TGCAGCGCGGCTCGGGACAGGGATGCCGAGCAGTACTTC
>TRBJ2-7|TRBV4-1|NA|NA
CASSQGRDYEQYF
TGCGCCAGCAGCCAAGGGAGAGACTACGAGCAGTACTTC
>TRBJ1-5|TRBV6-1|TRBD1|few
CASSEGSGGNQPQHF
TGTGCCAGCAGTGAAGGTTCAGGGGGAAATCAGCCCCAGCATTTT
>TRBJ2-2|TRBV5-1|TRBD2|NA
CASSIGLAGNTGELFF
TGCGCCAGCAGCATCGGACTAGCGGGAAACACCGGGGAGCTGTTTTTT
>TRBJ2-5|TRBV19|NA|NA
CASSIARGGKETQYF
TGTGCCAGTAGTATAGCCAGGGGAGGGAAAGAGACCCAGTACTTC
>TRBJ1-2|TRBV7-9|NA|NA
CASSFNLEHYGYTF
TGTGCCAGCAGCTTTAACCTAGAACACTATGGCTACACCTTC
>TRBJ1-2|TRBV29-1|NA|NA
CLLQPANYGYTF
TGCCTACTTCAGCCGGCTAACTATGGCTACACCTTC
>TRBJ2-7|TRBV28|TRBD1|once
CASRYGQALHEQYF
TGTGCCAGCAGATACGGACAGGCCCTACACGAGCAGTACTTC
>TRBJ2-2|TRBV6-8|TRBD1|NA
CARGVASERTGDNGELFF
TGTGCCAGGGGTGTAGCCAGCGAGCGGACAGGGGATAACGGGGAGCTGTTTTTT
>TRBJ1-5|TRBV7-9|NA|NA
CASSLGWSNQPQHF
TGTGCCAGCAGCTTGGGATGGAGCAATCAGCCCCAGCATTTT